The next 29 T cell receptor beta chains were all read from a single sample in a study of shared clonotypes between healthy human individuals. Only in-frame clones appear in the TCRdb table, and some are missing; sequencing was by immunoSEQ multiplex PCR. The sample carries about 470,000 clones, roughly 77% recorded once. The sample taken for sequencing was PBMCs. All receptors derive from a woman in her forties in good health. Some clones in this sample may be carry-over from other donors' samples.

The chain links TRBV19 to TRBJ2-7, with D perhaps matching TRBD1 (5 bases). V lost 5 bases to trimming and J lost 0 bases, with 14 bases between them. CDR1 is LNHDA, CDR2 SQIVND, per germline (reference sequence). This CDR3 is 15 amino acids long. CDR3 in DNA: TGTGCCAGTAGTCCTCGCGAAGGGGCCTCCTACGAGCAGTACTTC. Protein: CASSPREGASYEQYF.

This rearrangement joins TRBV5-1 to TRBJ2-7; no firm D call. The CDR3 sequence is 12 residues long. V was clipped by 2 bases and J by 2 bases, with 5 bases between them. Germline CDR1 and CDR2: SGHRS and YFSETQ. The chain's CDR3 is CASSLQAYEQYF. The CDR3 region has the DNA TGCGCCAGCAGCTTACAAGCCTACGAGCAGTACTTC.

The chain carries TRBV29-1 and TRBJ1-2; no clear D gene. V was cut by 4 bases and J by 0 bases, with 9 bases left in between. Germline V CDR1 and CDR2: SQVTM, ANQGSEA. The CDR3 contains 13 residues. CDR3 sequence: CSVVPPANYGYTF. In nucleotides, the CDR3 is TGCAGCGTTGTACCCCCCGCTAACTATGGCTACACCTTC.

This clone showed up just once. The DNA of the CDR3 is TGTGCCAGCAGGCCCCCCAACAGGGGGGCGAACTATGGCTACACCTTC. It codes for CASRPPNRGANYGYTF. This chain uses TRBV28 with TRBJ1-2; 8 bases agree with TRBD1. This CDR3 is built from 16 residues. Trimming took 6 bases from V and 2 from J; bases not matched to a gene: 11. Germline loops: CDR1 MDHEN, CDR2 SYDVKM.

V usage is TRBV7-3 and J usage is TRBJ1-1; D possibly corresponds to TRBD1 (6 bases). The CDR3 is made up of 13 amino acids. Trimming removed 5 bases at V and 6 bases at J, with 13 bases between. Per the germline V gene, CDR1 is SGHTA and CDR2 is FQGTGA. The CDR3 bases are TGTGCCAGCAGCATGGACAGATTCGCTGAAGCTTTCTTT. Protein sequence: CASSMDRFAEAFF.

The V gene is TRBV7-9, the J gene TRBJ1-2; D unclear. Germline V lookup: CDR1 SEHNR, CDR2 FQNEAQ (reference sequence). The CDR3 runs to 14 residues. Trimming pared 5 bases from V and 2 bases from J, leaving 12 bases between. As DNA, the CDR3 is TGTGCCAGCAGCCCCCCGGACTGGAACTATGGCTACACCTTC. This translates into CASSPPDWNYGYTF.

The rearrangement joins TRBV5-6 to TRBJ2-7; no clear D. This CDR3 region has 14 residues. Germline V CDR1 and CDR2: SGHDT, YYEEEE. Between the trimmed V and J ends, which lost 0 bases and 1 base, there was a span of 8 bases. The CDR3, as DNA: TGTGCCAGCAGCTTGGTTTCGGAATCCTACGAGCAGTACTTC. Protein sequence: CASSLVSESYEQYF.

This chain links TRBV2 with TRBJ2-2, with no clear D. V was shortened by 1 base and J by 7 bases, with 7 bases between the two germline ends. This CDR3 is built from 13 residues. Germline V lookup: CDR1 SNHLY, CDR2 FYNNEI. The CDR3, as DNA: TGTGCCAGCAGTGAAGAGGTTGGCGGGGAGCTGTTTTTT. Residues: CASSEEVGGELFF.

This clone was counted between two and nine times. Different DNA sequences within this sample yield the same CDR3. The CDR3 region is CASSLLNQPQHF. DNA of the CDR3: TGTGCCAGCAGTCTTCTTAATCAGCCCCAGCATTTT. V and J are TRBV28 and TRBJ1-5; unclear D gene. Germline V gives CDR1 MDHEN, CDR2 SYDVKM. This CDR3 region has 12 residues. V was pared by 5 bases and J by 4 bases, with 6 bases between.

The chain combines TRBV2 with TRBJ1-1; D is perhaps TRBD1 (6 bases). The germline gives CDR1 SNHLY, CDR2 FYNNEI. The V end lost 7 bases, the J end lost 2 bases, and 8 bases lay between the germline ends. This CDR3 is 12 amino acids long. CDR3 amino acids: CASNRDNTEAFF. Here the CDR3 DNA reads TGTGCCAGCAACAGGGATAACACTGAAGCTTTCTTT.

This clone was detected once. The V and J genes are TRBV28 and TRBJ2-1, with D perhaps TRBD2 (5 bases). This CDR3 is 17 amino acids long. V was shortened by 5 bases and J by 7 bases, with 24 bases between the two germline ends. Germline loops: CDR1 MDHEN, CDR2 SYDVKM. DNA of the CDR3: TGTGCCAGCAGTCCCTCCCGGCGGCGGGCGCTCCTTAATGAGCAGTTCTTC. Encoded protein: CASSPSRRRALLNEQFF.

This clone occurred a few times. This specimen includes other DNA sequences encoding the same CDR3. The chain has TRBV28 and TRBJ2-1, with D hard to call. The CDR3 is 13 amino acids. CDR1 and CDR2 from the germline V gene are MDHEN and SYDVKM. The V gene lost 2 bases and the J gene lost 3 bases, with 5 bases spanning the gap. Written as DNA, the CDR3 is TGTGCCAGCAGTTTAGTCAGCTACAATGAGCAGTTCTTC. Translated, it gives CASSLVSYNEQFF.

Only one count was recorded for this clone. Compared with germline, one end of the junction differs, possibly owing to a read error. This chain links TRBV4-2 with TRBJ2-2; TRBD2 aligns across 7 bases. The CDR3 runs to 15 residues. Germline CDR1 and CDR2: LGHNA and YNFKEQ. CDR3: CASGQDRGSTGELFF. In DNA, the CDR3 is TGTGCCAGCGGCCAAGATCGCGGGAGTACCGGGGAGCTGTTTTTT.

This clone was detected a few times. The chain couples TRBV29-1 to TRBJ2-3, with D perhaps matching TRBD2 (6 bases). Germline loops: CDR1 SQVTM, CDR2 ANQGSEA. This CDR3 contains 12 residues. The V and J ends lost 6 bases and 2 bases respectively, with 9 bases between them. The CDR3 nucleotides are TGCAGCGTGGGACTTTTCACAGATACGCAGTATTTT. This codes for CSVGLFTDTQYF.

The CDR3 protein is CSVGVSFYEQYF. As DNA, the CDR3 is TGCAGCGTTGGGGTATCTTTCTACGAGCAGTACTTC. This chain joins TRBV29-1 and TRBJ2-7; no definite D call. V gave up 4 bases and J gave up 3 bases, with 10 bases separating them. The CDR3 totals 12 residues. Germline V lookup: CDR1 SQVTM, CDR2 ANQGSEA.

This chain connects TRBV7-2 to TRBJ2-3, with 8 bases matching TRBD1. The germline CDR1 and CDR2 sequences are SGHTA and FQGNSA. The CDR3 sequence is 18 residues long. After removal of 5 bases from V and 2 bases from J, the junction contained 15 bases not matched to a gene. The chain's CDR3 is CASSPQGVITFITDTQYF. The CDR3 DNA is TGTGCCAGCAGCCCACAGGGGGTAATAACTTTTATCACAGATACGCAGTATTTT.

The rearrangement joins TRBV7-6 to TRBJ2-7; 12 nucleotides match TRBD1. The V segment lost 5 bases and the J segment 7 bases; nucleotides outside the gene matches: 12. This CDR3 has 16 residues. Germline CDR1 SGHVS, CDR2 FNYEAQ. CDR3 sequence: CASSKNRGQGALEQYF. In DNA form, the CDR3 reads TGTGCCAGCAGCAAGAATCGGGGACAGGGGGCTTTGGAGCAGTACTTC. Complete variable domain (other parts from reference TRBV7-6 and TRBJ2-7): GAGVSQSPRYKVTKRGQDVALRCDPISGHVSLYWYRQALGQGPEFLTYFNYEAQQDKSGLPNDRFSAERPEGSISTLTIQRTEQRDSAMYRCASSKNRGQGALEQYFGPGTRLTVT.

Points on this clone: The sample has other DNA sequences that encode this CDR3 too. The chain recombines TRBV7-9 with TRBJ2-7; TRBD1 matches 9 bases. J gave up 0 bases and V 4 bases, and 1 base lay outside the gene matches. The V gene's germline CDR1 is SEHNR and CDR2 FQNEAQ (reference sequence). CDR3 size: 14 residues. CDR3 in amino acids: CASSSTGGSYEQYF. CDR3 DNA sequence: TGTGCCAGCAGCTCGACAGGGGGCTCCTACGAGCAGTACTTC.

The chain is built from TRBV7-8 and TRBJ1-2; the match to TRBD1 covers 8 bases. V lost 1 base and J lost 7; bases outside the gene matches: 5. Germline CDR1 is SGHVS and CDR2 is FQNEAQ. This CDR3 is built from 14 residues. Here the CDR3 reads CASSLGTGIGGYTF. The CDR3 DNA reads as TGTGCCAGCAGCTTAGGGACAGGGATAGGTGGCTACACCTTC.

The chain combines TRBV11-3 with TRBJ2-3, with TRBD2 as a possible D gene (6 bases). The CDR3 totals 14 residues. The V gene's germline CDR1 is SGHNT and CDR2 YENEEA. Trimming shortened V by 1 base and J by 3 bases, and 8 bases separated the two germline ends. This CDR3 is CASSLAGETDTQYF. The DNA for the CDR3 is TGTGCCAGCAGCTTAGCGGGGGAGACAGATACGCAGTATTTT. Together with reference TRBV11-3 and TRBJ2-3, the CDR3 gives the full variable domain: EAGVVQSPRYKIIEKKQPVAFWCNPISGHNTLYWYLQNLGQGPELLIRYENEEAVDDSQLPKDRFSAERLKGVDSTLKIQPAELGDSAVYLCASSLAGETDTQYFGPGTRLTVL.

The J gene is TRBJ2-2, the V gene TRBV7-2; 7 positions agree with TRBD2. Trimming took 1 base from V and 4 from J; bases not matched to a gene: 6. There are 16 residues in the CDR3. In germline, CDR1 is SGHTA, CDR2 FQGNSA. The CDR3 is CASSLGLAEGTGELFF. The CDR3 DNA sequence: TGTGCCAGCAGCTTAGGCCTAGCGGAAGGCACCGGGGAGCTGTTTTTT.

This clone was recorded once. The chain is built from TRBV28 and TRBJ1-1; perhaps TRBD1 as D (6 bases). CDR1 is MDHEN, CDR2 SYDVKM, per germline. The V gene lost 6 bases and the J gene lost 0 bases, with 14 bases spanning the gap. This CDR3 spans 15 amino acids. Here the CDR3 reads CASRPGGNLNTEAFF. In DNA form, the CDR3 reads TGTGCCAGCAGGCCCGGGGGCAACCTGAACACTGAAGCTTTCTTT.

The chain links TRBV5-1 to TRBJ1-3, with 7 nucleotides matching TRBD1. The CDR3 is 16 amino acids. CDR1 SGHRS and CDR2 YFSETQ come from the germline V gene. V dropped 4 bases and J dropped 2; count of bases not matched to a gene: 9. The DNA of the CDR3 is TGCGCCAGCAGCCCGGACAGGTCGGGGCCTGGAAACACCATATATTTT. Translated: CASSPDRSGPGNTIYF.

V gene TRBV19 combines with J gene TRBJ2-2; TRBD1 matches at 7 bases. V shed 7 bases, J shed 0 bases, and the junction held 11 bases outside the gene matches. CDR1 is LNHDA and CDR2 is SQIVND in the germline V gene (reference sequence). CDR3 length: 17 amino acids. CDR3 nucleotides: TGTGCCAGTACCTTACGCCGGACAGGCGCGAACACCGGGGAGCTGTTTTTT. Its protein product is CASTLRRTGANTGELFF.

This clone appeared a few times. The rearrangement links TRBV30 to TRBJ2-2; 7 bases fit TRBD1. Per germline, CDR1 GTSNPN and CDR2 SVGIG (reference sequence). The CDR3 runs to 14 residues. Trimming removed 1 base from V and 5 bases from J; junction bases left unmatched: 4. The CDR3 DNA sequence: TGTGCCTGGAGTGCTCAGGGGGTGACCGGGGAGCTGTTTTTT. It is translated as CAWSAQGVTGELFF.

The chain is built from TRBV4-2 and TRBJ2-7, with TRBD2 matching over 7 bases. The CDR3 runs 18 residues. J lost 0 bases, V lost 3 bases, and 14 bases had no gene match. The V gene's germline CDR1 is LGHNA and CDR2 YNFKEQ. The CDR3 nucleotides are TGTGCCAGCAGCCACCCCGGGAAAAGGGGAGGGCCCTCCTACGAGCAGTACTTC. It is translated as CASSHPGKRGGPSYEQYF.

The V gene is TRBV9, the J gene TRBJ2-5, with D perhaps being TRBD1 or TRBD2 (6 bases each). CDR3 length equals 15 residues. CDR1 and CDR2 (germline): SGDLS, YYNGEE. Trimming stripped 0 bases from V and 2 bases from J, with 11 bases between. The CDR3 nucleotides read TGTGCCAGCAGCGTAGGGGGGGCGGTGCAAGAGACCCAGTACTTC. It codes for CASSVGGAVQETQYF.

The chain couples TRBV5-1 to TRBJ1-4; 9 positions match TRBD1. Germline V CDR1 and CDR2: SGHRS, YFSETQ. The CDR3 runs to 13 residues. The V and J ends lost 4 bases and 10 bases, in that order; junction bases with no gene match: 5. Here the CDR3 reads CASSIATGGKLFF. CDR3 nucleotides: TGCGCCAGCAGCATCGCGACAGGGGGAAAACTGTTTTTT. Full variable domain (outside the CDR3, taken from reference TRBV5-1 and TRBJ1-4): KAGVTQTPRYLIKTRGQQVTLSCSPISGHRSVSWYQQTPGQGLQFLFEYFSETQRNKGNFPGRFSGRQFSNSRSEMNVSTLELGDSALYLCASSIATGGKLFFGSGTQLSVL.

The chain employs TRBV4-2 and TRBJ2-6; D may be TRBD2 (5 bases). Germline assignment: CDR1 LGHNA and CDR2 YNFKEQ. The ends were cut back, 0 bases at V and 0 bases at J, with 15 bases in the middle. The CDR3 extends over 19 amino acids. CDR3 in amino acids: CASSQEWRTAASGANVLTF. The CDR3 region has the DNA TGTGCCAGCAGCCAAGAGTGGAGGACGGCGGCCTCTGGGGCCAACGTCCTGACTTTC.